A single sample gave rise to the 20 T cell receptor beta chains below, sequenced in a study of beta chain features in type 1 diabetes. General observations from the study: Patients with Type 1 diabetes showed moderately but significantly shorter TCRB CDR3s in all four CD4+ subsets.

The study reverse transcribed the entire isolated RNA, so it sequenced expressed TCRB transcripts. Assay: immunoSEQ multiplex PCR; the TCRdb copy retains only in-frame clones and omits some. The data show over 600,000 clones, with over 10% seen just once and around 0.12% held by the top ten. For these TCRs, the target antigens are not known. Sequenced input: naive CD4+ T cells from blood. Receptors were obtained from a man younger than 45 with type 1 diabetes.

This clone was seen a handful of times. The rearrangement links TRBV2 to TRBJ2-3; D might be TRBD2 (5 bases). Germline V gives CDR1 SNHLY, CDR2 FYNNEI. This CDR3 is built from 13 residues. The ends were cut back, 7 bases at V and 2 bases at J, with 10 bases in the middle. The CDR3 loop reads CASKRTFTDTQYF. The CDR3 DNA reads TGTGCCAGCAAAAGGACTTTCACAGATACGCAGTATTTT.

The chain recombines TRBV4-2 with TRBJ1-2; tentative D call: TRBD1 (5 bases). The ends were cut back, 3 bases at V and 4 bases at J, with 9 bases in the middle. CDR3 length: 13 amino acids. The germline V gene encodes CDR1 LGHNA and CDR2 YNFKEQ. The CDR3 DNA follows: TGTGCCAGCAGCCAGGAGGGACCCTATGGCTACACCTTC. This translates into CASSQEGPYGYTF.

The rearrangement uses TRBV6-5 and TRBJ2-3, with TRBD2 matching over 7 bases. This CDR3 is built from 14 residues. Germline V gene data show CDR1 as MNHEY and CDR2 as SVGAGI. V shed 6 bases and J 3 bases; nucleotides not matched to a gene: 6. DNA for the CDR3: TGTGCCAGCAGCACAGCGGGATATACAGATACGCAGTATTTT. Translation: CASSTAGYTDTQYF.

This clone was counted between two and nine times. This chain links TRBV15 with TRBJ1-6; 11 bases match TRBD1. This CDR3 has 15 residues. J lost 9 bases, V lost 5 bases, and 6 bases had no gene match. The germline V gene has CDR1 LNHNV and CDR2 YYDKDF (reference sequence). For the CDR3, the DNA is TGTGCCACCAGCCCAGGACAGGGGGCGAGTTCACCCCTCCACTTT. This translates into CATSPGQGASSPLHF.

This CDR3 is CASSHNSGLNYEQYF. For the CDR3, the DNA is TGCGCCAGCAGCCACAACTCGGGACTCAACTACGAGCAGTACTTC. J is TRBJ2-7 and V is TRBV4-1, with a weak D call TRBD2 (6 bases). In germline, CDR1 is MGHRA, CDR2 YSYEKL. The V end was cut by 3 bases, the J end by 3 bases, with 15 bases between. CDR3 size: 15 residues.

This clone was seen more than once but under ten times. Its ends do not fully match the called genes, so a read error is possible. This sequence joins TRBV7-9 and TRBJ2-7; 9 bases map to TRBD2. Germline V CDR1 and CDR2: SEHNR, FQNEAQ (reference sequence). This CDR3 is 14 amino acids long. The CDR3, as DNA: TGTGCCAGCAGCTCTGGGGGACTAGCTTCCTCGCACCACTTC. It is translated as CASSSGGLASSHHF.

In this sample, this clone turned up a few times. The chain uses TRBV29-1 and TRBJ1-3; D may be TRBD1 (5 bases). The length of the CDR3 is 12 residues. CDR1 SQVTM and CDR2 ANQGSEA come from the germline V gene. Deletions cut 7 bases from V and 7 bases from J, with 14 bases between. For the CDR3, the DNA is TGCAGCGCCACGGACAACACCAACACCATATATTTT. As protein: CSATDNTNTIYF.

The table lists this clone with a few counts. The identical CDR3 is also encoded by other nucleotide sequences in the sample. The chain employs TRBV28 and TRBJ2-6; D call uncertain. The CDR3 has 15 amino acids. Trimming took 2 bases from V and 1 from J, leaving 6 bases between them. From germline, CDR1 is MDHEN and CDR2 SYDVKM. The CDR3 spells CASSLGGSGANVLTF. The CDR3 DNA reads TGTGCCAGCAGTTTAGGCGGATCTGGGGCCAACGTCCTGACTTTC.

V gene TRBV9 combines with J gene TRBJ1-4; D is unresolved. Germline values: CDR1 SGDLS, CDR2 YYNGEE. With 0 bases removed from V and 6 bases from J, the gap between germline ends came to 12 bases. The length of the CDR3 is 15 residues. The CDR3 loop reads CASSVGQPIDEKLFF. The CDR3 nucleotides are TGTGCCAGCAGCGTAGGCCAGCCTATTGATGAAAAACTGTTTTTT.

The CDR3, as DNA: TGTGCCAGCAGTTCCCCCAGGGGAAGGTATGGCTACACCTTC. Translating it yields CASSSPRGRYGYTF. V usage is TRBV6-5 and J usage is TRBJ1-2; TRBD1 might be the D (6 bases). The V end lost 4 bases, the J end lost 5 bases, and 14 bases lay between the germline ends. Germline assignment: CDR1 MNHEY and CDR2 SVGAGI. The CDR3 totals 14 residues.

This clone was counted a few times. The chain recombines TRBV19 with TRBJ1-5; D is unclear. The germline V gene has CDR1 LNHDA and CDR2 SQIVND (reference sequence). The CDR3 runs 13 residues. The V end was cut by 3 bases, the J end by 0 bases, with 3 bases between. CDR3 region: CASSMVSNQPQHF. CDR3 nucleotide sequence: TGTGCCAGTAGTATGGTTAGCAATCAGCCCCAGCATTTT.

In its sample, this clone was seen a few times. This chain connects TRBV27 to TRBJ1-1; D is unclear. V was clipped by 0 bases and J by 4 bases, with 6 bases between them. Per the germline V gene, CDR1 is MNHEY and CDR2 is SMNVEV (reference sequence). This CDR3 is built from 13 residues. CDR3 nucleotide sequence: TGTGCCAGCAGTTTATCGTTTCTCACTGAAGCTTTCTTT. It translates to CASSLSFLTEAFF.

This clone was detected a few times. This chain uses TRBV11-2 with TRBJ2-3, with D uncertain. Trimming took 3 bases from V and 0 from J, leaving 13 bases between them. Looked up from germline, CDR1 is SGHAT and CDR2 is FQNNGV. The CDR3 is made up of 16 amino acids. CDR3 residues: CASSFTAAHSTDTQYF. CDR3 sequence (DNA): TGTGCCAGCAGCTTCACCGCCGCCCATAGCACAGATACGCAGTATTTT. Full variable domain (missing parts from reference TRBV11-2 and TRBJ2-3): EAGVAQSPRYKIIEKRQSVAFWCNPISGHATLYWYQQILGQGPKLLIQFQNNGVVDDSQLPKDRFSAERLKGVDSTLKIQPAKLEDSAVYLCASSFTAAHSTDTQYFGPGTRLTVL.

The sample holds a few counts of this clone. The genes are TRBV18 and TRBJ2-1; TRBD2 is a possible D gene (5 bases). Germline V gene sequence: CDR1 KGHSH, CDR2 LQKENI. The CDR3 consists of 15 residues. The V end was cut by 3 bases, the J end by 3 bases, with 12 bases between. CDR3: CASSPGGLLYNEQFF. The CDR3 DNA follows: TGTGCCAGCTCACCCGGTGGACTCCTCTACAATGAGCAGTTCTTC.

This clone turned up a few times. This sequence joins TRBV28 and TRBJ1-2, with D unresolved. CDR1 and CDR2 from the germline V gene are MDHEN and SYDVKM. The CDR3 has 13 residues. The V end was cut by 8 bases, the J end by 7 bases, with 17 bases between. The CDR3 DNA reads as TGTGCCAGCGCGGCCAGACTCCCCTCTGGCTACACCTTC. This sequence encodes CASAARLPSGYTF.

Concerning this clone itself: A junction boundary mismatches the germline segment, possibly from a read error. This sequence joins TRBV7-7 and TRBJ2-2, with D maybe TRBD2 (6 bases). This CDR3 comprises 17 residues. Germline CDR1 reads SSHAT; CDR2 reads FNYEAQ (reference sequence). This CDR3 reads CASSLVGGPANTGELFF. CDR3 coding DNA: TGTGCTAGCAGCTTAGTTGGAGGGCCCGCGAACACCGGGGAGCTGTTTTTT.

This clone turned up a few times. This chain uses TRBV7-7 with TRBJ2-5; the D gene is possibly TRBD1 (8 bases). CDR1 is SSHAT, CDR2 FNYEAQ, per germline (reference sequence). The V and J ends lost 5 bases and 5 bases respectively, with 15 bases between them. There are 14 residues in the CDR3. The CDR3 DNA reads TGTGCCAGCAGCCCAGGACAGGGAGGGGAGACCCAGTACTTC. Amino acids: CASSPGQGGETQYF.

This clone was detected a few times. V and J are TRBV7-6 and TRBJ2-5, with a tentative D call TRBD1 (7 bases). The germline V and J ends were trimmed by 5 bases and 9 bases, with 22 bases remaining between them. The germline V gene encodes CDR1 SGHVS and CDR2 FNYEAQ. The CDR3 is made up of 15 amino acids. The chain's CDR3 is CASSARESGQGAQYF. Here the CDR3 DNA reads TGTGCCAGCAGCGCCCGGGAGAGCGGCCAGGGGGCCCAGTACTTC.

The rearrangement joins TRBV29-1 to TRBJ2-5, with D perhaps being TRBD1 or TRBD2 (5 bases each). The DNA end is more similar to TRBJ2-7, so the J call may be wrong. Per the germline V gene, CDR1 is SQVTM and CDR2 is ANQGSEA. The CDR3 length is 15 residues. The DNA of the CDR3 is TGCAGCGCCCAGACCGGACACACTAGCTCCTACGAGCAGTACTTC. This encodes CSAQTGHTSSYEQYF.

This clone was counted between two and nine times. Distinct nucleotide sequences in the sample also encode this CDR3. The CDR3 loop reads CASSYSSGGYNEQFF. The CDR3 coding sequence is TGTGCCAGCAGTTACTCTAGTGGAGGGTACAATGAGCAGTTCTTC. The chain combines TRBV6-5 with TRBJ2-1; maybe TRBD2 (6 bases). The length of the CDR3 is 15 residues. Germline values: CDR1 MNHEY, CDR2 SVGAGI. V was trimmed by 0 bases and J by 4 bases, leaving 10 bases between them.